Sequencing of this T cell receptor (beta chain) was carried out in a study of shared clonotypes between healthy human individuals. For the study at large: The people who gave samples were a couple of women and a few men aged 18 to 49.

Within Nashville, Tennessee resided all donors, each a Caucasian adult. Produced via immunoSEQ multiplex PCR; TCRdb's table is partial and in-frame only. The sample carries about 460,000 clones, approximately 71% recorded once. The germline V gene has CDR1 MNHEY and CDR2 SMNVEV (reference sequence). The V gene end was trimmed by 3 bases and the J gene end by 5 bases; junction bases not matched to a gene: 4. This CDR3 has 15 residues. The chain uses TRBV27 and TRBJ2-1, with 10 bases that match TRBD2. The TCR was taken from a woman aged 40 to 50 in good health. Some clones in this sample may be carry-over from other donors' samples. The sequencing input was PBMCs. CDR3 sequence (DNA): TGTGCCAGCAGTTTTCTAGCGGGAGAAGACAATGAGCAGTTCTTC. This translates into CASSFLAGEDNEQFF.